This TCR beta chain came from a study of CD8 T cells in ankylosing spondylitis. Broader study findings: It appeared that ankylosing spondylitis blood was characterized by a TCR beta motif of roughly 8 highly homologous variants.

TCRdb recomputed calls from the 5' RACE reads with MiXCR, one row per CDR3 protein. The table has approximately 400,000 distinct CDR3 sequences, more than 25% seen once. Details on this clonotype: What it binds is not known.

V lost 2 bases, J lost 7 bases, and 9 bases lay in between. CDR1 is GTSNPN and CDR2 is SVGIG in the germline V gene (reference sequence). The CDR3 is made up of 12 amino acids. The source material was blood, either unsorted or a sorted T cell fraction (not recorded which). This chain connects TRBV30 to TRBJ2-4; D possibly matches TRBD1 or TRBD2 (5 bases each). This TCR derives from a male donor with ankylosing spondylitis. Written as DNA, the CDR3 is TGTGCCTGGAGTAGGGGCGGGAACATTCAGTACTTC. It codes for CAWSRGGNIQYF.